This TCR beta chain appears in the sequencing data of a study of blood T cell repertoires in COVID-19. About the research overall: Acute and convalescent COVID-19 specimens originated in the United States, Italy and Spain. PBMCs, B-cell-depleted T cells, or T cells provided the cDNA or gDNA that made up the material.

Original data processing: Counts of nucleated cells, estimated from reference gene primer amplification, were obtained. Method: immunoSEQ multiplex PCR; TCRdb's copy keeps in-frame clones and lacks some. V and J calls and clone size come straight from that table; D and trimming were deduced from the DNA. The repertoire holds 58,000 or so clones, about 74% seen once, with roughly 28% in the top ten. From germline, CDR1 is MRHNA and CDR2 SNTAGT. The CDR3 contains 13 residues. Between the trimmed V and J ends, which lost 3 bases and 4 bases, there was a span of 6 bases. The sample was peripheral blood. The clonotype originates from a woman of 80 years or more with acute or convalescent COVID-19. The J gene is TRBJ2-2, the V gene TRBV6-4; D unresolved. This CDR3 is CASSEYSTGELFF. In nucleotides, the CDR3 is TGTGCCAGCAGTGAGTACAGCACCGGGGAGCTGTTTTTT.